This entry concerns a single T cell receptor beta chain. The sample comes from a study of blood T cell repertoires in COVID-19. Study at large: COVID-19 samples collected from the United States, Italy and Spain covered acute and convalescent phases. Nucleic acid was either cDNA or gDNA, and it came from T cells, B-cell-depleted T cells, or PBMCs.

In the source study's methods: Estimation of nucleated cell counts relied on the amplification of reference gene primers. TCRdb's copy holds only in-frame clones and misses some; the assay was immunoSEQ multiplex PCR. The V and J calls and clone size were taken over from that table, and D and trimming were inferred from the DNA. The sample contains approximately 250,000 clones, 86% of which appear only once. This CDR3 comprises 12 residues. Germline CDR1 reads MGHRA; CDR2 reads YSYEKL. Trimming shortened V by 1 base and J by 8 bases, and 8 bases separated the two germline ends. The sample consisted of peripheral blood. This receptor was obtained from a man aged 30 to 39 who had recovered from COVID-19. The chain combines TRBV4-1 with TRBJ1-2; no definite D call. The CDR3, as DNA: TGCGCCAGCAGCCAAGGTCAGGCGGGCTACACCTTC. This gives the protein CASSQGQAGYTF.